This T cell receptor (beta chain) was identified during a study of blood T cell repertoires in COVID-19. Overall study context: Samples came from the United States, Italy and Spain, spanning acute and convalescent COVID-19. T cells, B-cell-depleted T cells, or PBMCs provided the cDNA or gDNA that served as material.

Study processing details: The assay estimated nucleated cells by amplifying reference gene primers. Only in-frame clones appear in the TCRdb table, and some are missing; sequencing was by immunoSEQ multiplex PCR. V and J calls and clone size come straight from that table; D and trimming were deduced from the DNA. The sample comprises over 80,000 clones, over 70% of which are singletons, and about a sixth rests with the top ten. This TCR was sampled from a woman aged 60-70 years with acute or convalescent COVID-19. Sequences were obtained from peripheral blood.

CDR3 region: CASREVEDTEAFF. The CDR3 DNA sequence: TGTGCCAGCAGGGAGGTCGAGGACACTGAAGCTTTCTTT. The rearrangement links TRBV18 to TRBJ1-1, with no clear D. Trimming cost V 8 bases and J 3 bases, with 13 bases left between them. This CDR3 is built from 13 residues. Germline values: CDR1 KGHSH, CDR2 LQKENI.